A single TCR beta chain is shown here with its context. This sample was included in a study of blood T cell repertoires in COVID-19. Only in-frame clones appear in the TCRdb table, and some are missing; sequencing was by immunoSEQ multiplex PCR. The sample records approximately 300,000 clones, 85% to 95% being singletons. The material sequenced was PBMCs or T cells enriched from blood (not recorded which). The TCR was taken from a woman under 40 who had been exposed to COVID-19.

CDR3 coding DNA: TGCAGCGTTGCAGGTGACACCGGGGAGCTGTTTTTT. Translated: CSVAGDTGELFF. V is TRBV29-1 and J is TRBJ2-2, with D unresolved. The CDR3 runs 12 residues. Trimming cost V 4 bases and J 3 bases, with 6 bases left between them. The germline gives CDR1 SQVTM, CDR2 ANQGSEA.